This TCR beta chain comes out of a study of control samples from healthy donors and cancer patients. TCRdb keeps only in-frame clones here, not all; method: immunoSEQ multiplex PCR. The sample includes about 120,000 clones, more than 70% seen only once; the top ten take 3.4%. The germline CDR1 and CDR2 sequences are KGHSH and LQKENI. There are 11 residues in the CDR3. V gave up 3 bases and J gave up 3 bases, with 3 bases separating them. This clone is medium-sized by share. The sample contains more than one DNA sequence encoding this CDR3. This chain uses TRBV18 with TRBJ2-7, with D hard to call. The source material was blood. This TCR came from a man between 40 and 49 years old in good health. The CDR3, as DNA: TGTGCCAGCTCACCTGACTACGAGCAGTACTTC. Translated: CASSPDYEQYF. Looking up the rest from reference TRBV18 and TRBJ2-7 gives the full variable domain: NAGVMQNPRHLVRRRGQEARLRCSPMKGHSHVYWYRQLPEEGLKFMVYLQKENIIDESGMPKERFSAEFPKEGPSILRIQQVVRGDSAAYFCASSPDYEQYFGPGTRLTVT.